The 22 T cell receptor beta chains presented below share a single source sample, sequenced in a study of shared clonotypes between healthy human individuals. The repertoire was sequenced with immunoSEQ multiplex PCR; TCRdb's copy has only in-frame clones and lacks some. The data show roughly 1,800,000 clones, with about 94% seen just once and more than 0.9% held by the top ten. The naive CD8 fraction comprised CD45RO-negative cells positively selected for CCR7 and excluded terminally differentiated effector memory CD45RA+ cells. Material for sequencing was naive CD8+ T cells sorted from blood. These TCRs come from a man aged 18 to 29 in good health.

CDR3 loop: CASSLEGTGRTEAFF. Written as DNA, the CDR3 is TGTGCCAGCAGCTTAGAGGGGACGGGGCGGACTGAAGCTTTCTTT. The chain combines TRBV13 with TRBJ1-1; possible D gene TRBD1, 5 bases. CDR3 length: 15 amino acids. V was clipped by 1 base and J by 5 bases, with 14 bases between them. The germline gives CDR1 PRHDT, CDR2 FYEKMQ (reference sequence).

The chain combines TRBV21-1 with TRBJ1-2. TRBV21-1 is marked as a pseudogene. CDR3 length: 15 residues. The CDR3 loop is CASSKDESGNYGYTF. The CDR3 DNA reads TGTGCCAGCAGCAAAGACGAGAGCGGGAACTATGGCTACACCTTC.

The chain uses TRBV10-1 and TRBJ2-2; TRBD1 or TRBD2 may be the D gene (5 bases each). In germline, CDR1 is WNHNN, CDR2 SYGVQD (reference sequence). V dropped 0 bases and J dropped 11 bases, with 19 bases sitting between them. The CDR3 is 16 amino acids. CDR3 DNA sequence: TGCGCCAGCAGTGAGTCGACGAGGGGCTCTTCGCGAGAGCTGTTTTTT. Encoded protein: CASSESTRGSSRELFF.

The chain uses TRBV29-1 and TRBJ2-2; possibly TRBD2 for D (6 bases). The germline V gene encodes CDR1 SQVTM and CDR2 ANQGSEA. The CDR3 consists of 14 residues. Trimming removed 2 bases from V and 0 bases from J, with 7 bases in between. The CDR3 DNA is TGCAGCGTTGAATGGGGGGCGAACACCGGGGAGCTGTTTTTT. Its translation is CSVEWGANTGELFF.

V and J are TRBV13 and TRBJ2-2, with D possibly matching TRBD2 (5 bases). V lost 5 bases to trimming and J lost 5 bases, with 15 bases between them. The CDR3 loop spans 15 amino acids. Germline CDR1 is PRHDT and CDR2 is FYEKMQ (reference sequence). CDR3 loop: CASSPGSGLTGELFF. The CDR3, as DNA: TGTGCCAGCAGCCCCGGCAGCGGCCTAACCGGGGAGCTGTTTTTT.

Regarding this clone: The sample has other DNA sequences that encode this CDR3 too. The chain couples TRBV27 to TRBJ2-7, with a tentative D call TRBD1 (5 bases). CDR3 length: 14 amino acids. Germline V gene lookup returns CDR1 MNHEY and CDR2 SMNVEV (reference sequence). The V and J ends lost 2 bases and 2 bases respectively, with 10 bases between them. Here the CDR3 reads CASSLQGFTYEQYF. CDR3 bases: TGTGCCAGCAGTTTACAGGGCTTTACCTACGAGCAGTACTTC.

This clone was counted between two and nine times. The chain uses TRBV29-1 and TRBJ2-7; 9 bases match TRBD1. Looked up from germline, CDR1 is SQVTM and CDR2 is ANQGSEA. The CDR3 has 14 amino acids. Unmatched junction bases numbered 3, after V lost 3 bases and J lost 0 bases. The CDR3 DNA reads TGCAGCGTTGAGGGGACAGGGAGCTCCTACGAGCAGTACTTC. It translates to CSVEGTGSSYEQYF.

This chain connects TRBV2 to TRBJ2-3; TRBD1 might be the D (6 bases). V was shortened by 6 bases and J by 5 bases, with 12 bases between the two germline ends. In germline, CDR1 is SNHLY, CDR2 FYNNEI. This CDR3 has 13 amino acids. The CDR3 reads CASRNQGLDTQYF. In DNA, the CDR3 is TGTGCCAGCAGGAATCAGGGGTTAGATACGCAGTATTTT. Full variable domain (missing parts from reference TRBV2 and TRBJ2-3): EPEVTQTPSHQVTQMGQEVILRCVPISNHLYFYWYRQILGQKVEFLVSFYNNEISEKSEIFDDQFSVERPDGSNFTLKIRSTKLEDSAMYFCASRNQGLDTQYFGPGTRLTVL.

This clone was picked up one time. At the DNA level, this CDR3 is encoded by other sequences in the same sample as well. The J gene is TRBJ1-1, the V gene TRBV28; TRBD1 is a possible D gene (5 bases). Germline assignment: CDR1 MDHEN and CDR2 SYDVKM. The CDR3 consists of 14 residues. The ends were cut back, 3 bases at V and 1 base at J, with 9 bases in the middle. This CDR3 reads CASSFGGENTEAFF. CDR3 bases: TGTGCCAGCAGTTTTGGGGGAGAGAACACTGAAGCTTTCTTT.

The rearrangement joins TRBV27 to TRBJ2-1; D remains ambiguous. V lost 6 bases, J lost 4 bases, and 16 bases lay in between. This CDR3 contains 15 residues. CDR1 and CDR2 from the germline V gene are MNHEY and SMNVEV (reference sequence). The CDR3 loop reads CASRDRARGYNEQFF. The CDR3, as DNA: TGTGCCAGCAGGGACCGGGCCCGTGGGTACAATGAGCAGTTCTTC.

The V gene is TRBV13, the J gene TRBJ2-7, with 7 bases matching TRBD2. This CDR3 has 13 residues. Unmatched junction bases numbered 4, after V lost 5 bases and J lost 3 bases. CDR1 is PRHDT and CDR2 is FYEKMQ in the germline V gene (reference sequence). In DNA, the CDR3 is TGTGCCAGCAGCGCGGGGGACCTCTACGAGCAGTACTTC. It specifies CASSAGDLYEQYF.

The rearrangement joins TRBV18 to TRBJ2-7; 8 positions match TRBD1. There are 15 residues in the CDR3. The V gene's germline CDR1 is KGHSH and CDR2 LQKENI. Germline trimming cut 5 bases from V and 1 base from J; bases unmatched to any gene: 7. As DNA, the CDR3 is TGTGCCAGCTCAGAGGGGACAGGCTTATCCTACGAGCAGTACTTC. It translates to CASSEGTGLSYEQYF.

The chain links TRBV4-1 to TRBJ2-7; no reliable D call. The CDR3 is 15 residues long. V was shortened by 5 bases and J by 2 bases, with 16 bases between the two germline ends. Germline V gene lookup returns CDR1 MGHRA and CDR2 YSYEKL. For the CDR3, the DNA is TGCGCCAGCAGCGTTTCAGTGACTCTTACCTACGAGCAGTACTTC. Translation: CASSVSVTLTYEQYF.

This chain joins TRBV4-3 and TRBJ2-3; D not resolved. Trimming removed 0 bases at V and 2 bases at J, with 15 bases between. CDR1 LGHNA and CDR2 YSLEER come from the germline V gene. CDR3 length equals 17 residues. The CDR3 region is CASSQEPPGATTDTQYF. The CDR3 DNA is TGCGCCAGCAGCCAAGAACCGCCCGGCGCAACCACAGATACGCAGTATTTT.

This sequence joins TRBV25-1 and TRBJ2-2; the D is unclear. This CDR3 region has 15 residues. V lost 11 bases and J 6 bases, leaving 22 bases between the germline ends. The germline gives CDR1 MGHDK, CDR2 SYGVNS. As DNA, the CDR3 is TGTGCCGGCACCGCTCGCACTGGTGGCTCCGGGGAGCTGTTTTTT. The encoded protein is CAGTARTGGSGELFF.

CDR3 in DNA: TGTGCCAGCAGCCAACAGGGATCCAATCAGCCCCAGCATTTT. Its translation is CASSQQGSNQPQHF. The chain recombines TRBV7-9 with TRBJ1-5, with a weak D call TRBD1 (6 bases). V lost 5 bases to trimming and J lost 3 bases, with 11 bases between them. The germline V gene encodes CDR1 SEHNR and CDR2 FQNEAQ (reference sequence). This CDR3 region has 14 residues.

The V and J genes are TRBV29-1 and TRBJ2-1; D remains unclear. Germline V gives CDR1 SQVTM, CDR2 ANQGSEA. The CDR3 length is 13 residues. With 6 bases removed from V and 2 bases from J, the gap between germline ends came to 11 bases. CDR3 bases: TGCAGCGTCTCGACTGACCCCTACAATGAGCAGTTCTTC. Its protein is CSVSTDPYNEQFF.

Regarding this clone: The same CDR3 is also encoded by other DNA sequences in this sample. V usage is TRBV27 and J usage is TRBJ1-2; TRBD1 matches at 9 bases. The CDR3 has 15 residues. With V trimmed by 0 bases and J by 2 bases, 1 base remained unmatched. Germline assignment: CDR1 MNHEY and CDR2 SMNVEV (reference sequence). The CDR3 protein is CASSLSGTGNYGYTF. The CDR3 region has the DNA TGTGCCAGCAGTTTATCAGGGACAGGGAACTATGGCTACACCTTC.

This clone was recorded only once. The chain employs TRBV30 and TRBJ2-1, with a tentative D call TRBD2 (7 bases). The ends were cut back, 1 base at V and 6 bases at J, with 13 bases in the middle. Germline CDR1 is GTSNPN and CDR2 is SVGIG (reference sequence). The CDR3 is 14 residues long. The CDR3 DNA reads TGTGCCTGGAGTGCTGGCGGGGGCATCAATGAGCAGTTCTTC. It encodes CAWSAGGGINEQFF. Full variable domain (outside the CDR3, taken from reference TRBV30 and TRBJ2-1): SQTIHQWPATLVQPVGSPLSLECTVEGTSNPNLYWYRQAAGRGLQLLFYSVGIGQISSEVPQNLSASRPQDRQFILSSKKLLLSDSGFYLCAWSAGGGINEQFFGPGTRLTVL.

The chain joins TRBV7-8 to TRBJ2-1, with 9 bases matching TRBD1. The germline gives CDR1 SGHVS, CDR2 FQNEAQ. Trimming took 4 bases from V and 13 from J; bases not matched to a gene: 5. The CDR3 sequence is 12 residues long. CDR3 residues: CASSSRQGGQFF. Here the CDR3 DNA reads TGTGCCAGCAGCTCCCGACAGGGGGGTCAGTTCTTC.

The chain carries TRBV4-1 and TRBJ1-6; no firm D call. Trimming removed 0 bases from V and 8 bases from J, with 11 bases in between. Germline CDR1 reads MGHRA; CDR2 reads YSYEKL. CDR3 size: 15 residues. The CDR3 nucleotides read TGCGCCAGCAGCCAAGAAAGCAGTGGCTATTCACCCCTCCACTTT. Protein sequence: CASSQESSGYSPLHF.

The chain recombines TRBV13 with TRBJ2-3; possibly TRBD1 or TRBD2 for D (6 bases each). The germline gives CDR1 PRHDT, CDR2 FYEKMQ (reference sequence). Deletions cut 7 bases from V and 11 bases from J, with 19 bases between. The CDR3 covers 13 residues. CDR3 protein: CASNLRGGEGQYF. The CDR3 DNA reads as TGTGCCAGCAATCTCAGGGGAGGTGAGGGGCAGTATTTT. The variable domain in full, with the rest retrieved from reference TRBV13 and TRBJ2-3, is AAGVIQSPRHLIKEKRETATLKCYPIPRHDTVYWYQQGPGQDPQFLISFYEKMQSDKGSIPDRFSAQQFSDYHSELNMSSLELGDSALYFCASNLRGGEGQYFGPGTRLTVL.